Below are 27 T cell receptor beta chains sequenced from a single sample in a study of cytomegalovirus exposure and HLA in healthy donors. The method was immunoSEQ multiplex PCR; TCRdb's version includes in-frame clones alone and lacks a portion of them. The repertoire holds 150,000 to 170,000 clones, with approximately 86% as singletons. Sequencing was performed on PBMCs. The receptors were gathered from a man younger than 30 in good health and CMV-seropositive.

The chain couples TRBV6-5 to TRBJ1-2; D unclear. V was cut by 5 bases and J by 4 bases, with 14 bases left in between. From germline, CDR1 is MNHEY and CDR2 SVGAGI. There are 14 residues in the CDR3. DNA for the CDR3: TGTGCCAGCAGTCCTAGTCCGAGATCCTATGGCTACACCTTC. This gives the protein CASSPSPRSYGYTF.

The chain employs TRBV7-2 and TRBJ1-4; D is perhaps TRBD1 (6 bases). This CDR3 comprises 13 residues. Trimming took off 5 bases at V and 8 bases at J, with 12 bases between the two ends. Per germline, CDR1 SGHTA and CDR2 FQGNSA. CDR3 nucleotides: TGTGCCAGCAGCCGGTCTAGGGGGGAAAAACTGTTTTTT. Its protein product is CASSRSRGEKLFF.

The chain joins TRBV19 to TRBJ1-1, with a tentative D call TRBD1 (6 bases). Trimming took 2 bases from V and 1 from J, leaving 17 bases between them. This CDR3 is 17 amino acids long. Germline loops: CDR1 LNHDA, CDR2 SQIVND (reference sequence). The CDR3 reads CASSIRDTKNPNTEAFF. The CDR3, as DNA: TGTGCCAGTAGTATAAGGGACACTAAGAATCCGAACACTGAAGCTTTCTTT.

This chain connects TRBV2 to TRBJ2-7; 12 bases match TRBD2. The CDR3 runs 16 residues. Germline V gives CDR1 SNHLY, CDR2 FYNNEI. The J segment lost 2 bases and the V segment lost 7 bases, leaving 9 bases of the junction unmatched. For the CDR3, the DNA is TGTGCCAGCATGACTAGCGGGGGATCCCCCGCCTACGAGCAGTACTTC. Translated: CASMTSGGSPAYEQYF.

The chain joins TRBV7-3 to TRBJ2-3, with 12 nucleotides matching TRBD2. The J segment lost 1 base and the V segment lost 5 bases, leaving 4 bases of the junction unmatched. The CDR3 spans 16 residues. Germline lookup yields CDR1 SGHTA and CDR2 FQGTGA. As DNA, the CDR3 is TGTGCCAGCAGCACCGGACTAGCGGGGCGCACAGATACGCAGTATTTT. Protein sequence: CASSTGLAGRTDTQYF.

The rearrangement uses TRBV11-2 and TRBJ2-1; D unclear. This CDR3 is 12 amino acids long. The V and J ends lost 5 bases and 8 bases respectively, with 10 bases between them. From germline, CDR1 is SGHAT and CDR2 FQNNGV. CDR3 loop: CASSDPGYEQFF. CDR3 sequence (DNA): TGTGCCAGCAGCGACCCAGGCTATGAGCAGTTCTTC.

The chain employs TRBV5-1 and TRBJ1-2, with 7 bases fitting TRBD1. In germline, CDR1 is SGHRS, CDR2 YFSETQ. The CDR3 contains 13 residues. V shed 1 base, J shed 7 bases, and the junction held 4 bases outside the gene matches. The CDR3: CASSLWGQTGYTF. In DNA, the CDR3 is TGCGCCAGCAGCTTGTGGGGACAGACTGGCTACACCTTC.

The chain joins TRBV5-6 to TRBJ1-5; D possibly corresponds to TRBD1 (5 bases). CDR1 SGHDT and CDR2 YYEEEE come from the germline V gene. The CDR3 totals 17 residues. V lost 2 bases and J 2 bases, leaving 17 bases between the germline ends. DNA of the CDR3: TGTGCCAGCAGCTTTTGGGGGGGTTCCCCAGGCAATCAGCCCCAGCATTTT. Amino acid sequence: CASSFWGGSPGNQPQHF.

This chain joins TRBV5-4 and TRBJ2-7; the match to TRBD2 covers 10 bases. The V gene end was trimmed by 0 bases and the J gene end by 6 bases; junction bases not matched to a gene: 9. This CDR3 has 16 amino acids. In germline, CDR1 is SGHNT, CDR2 YYREEE (reference sequence). Written as DNA, the CDR3 is TGTGCCAGCAGCTTGGAAGCGGGAGGGCCTGAGGGCGAGCAGTACTTC. Protein sequence: CASSLEAGGPEGEQYF.

V usage is TRBV6-5 and J usage is TRBJ2-3; D is uncertain. The V gene lost 10 bases and the J gene lost 0 bases, with 8 bases spanning the gap. The germline CDR1 and CDR2 sequences are MNHEY and SVGAGI. The CDR3 runs 12 residues. CDR3 sequence reads: CATQRSTDTQYF. The CDR3 DNA follows: TGTGCCACCCAACGGAGCACAGATACGCAGTATTTT.

The chain has TRBV19 and TRBJ1-1; D uncertain. Germline-derived CDR1 and CDR2 are LNHDA and SQIVND (reference sequence). The CDR3 is 13 residues long. V dropped 5 bases and J dropped 6 bases, with 13 bases sitting between them. In DNA, the CDR3 is TGTGCCAGTAGTGTAGGAGGAGGTGCTGAAGCTTTCTTT. Amino acid sequence: CASSVGGGAEAFF.

The chain combines TRBV7-2 with TRBJ2-7, with D perhaps matching TRBD2 (6 bases). Germline-derived CDR1 and CDR2 are SGHTA and FQGNSA. V lost 5 bases to trimming and J lost 3 bases, with 17 bases between them. CDR3 length equals 15 residues. CDR3 DNA: TGTGCCAGCAGCCCCGGGGGAGCGGGCAACTACGAGCAGTACTTC. It yields the protein CASSPGGAGNYEQYF.

J is TRBJ2-3 and V is TRBV6-4, with 9 bases lining up with TRBD2. The CDR3 sequence is 15 residues long. Germline trimming cut 5 bases from V and 1 base from J; bases unmatched to any gene: 4. CDR1 and CDR2 from the germline V gene are MRHNA and SNTAGT. CDR3 region: CASSPASGGTDTQYF. The CDR3 DNA sequence: TGTGCCAGCAGTCCAGCTAGCGGGGGCACAGATACGCAGTATTTT.

This clone came up a few times. The chain combines TRBV7-2 with TRBJ1-2, with 9 bases lining up with TRBD1. CDR3 length: 16 amino acids. Germline V CDR1 and CDR2: SGHTA, FQGNSA. Losses at the gene ends were 1 base for V and 6 bases for J; bases not matched to a gene: 9. CDR3 in amino acids: CASSLGGGGTGNGYTF. The DNA for the CDR3 is TGTGCCAGCAGCTTAGGCGGAGGGGGGACAGGGAATGGCTACACCTTC. Combining the CDR3 with reference TRBV7-2 and TRBJ1-2 gives the whole variable domain GAGVSQSPSNKVTEKGKDVELRCDPISGHTALYWYRQSLGQGLEFLIYFQGNSAPDKSGLPSDRFSAERTGGSVSTLTIQRTQQEDSAVYLCASSLGGGGTGNGYTFGSGTRLTVV.

This chain connects TRBV2 to TRBJ2-7; unclear D gene. The germline V and J ends were trimmed by 3 bases and 2 bases, with 11 bases remaining between them. CDR1 is SNHLY, CDR2 FYNNEI, per germline. The CDR3 has 14 residues. The CDR3 protein is CASSDTTVTYEQYF. The CDR3 DNA reads TGTGCCAGCAGTGATACTACTGTTACCTACGAGCAGTACTTC.

CDR3 loop: CASSQDRGGRAETQYF. The CDR3 DNA reads as TGCGCCAGCAGCCAAGATCGGGGCGGGAGGGCGGAGACCCAGTACTTC. This chain connects TRBV4-3 to TRBJ2-5; 9 nucleotides match TRBD2. V was clipped by 0 bases and J by 5 bases; unmatched bases: 7. CDR1 is LGHNA and CDR2 is YSLEER in the germline V gene. The CDR3 covers 16 residues.

This chain connects TRBV2 to TRBJ2-1; D gene uncertain. CDR3 size: 14 residues. The germline V gene encodes CDR1 SNHLY and CDR2 FYNNEI. With 6 bases removed from V and 0 bases from J, the gap between germline ends came to 9 bases. In DNA, the CDR3 is TGTGCCAGCAGGGCGGTCCTCTCCTACAATGAGCAGTTCTTC. Translation gives CASRAVLSYNEQFF.

The chain employs TRBV6-1 and TRBJ1-2; D is uncertain. The V end was cut by 6 bases, the J end by 0 bases, with 5 bases between. Germline assignment: CDR1 MNHNS and CDR2 SASEGT. CDR3 length: 12 residues. CDR3 sequence: CASRATNYGYTF. CDR3 nucleotides: TGTGCCAGCAGGGCCACTAACTATGGCTACACCTTC.

V and J are TRBV6-5 and TRBJ1-2; 8 bases agree with TRBD1. V trimming: 5 bases; J trimming: 7 bases; junction bases outside the gene matches: 3. CDR1 and CDR2 from the germline V gene are MNHEY and SVGAGI. CDR3 length equals 12 residues. Here the CDR3 reads CASSGQGAGYTF. The CDR3 nucleotides are TGTGCCAGCAGTGGACAGGGTGCTGGCTACACCTTC.

The chain carries TRBV7-3 and TRBJ2-3, with D possibly matching TRBD2 (6 bases). The CDR3 length is 13 residues. Germline values: CDR1 SGHTA, CDR2 FQGTGA. V lost 6 bases to trimming and J lost 4 bases, with 11 bases between them. CDR3: CASRSRGSDTQYF. DNA for the CDR3: TGTGCCAGCAGGTCCCGGGGGTCAGATACGCAGTATTTT.

This rearrangement joins TRBV27 to TRBJ1-6; TRBD1 agrees at 10 bases. V shed 3 bases and J 13 bases; nucleotides not matched to a gene: 6. Germline CDR1 reads MNHEY; CDR2 reads SMNVEV (reference sequence). The CDR3 loop spans 14 amino acids. The CDR3 protein is CASSLSGTGAPLHF. As DNA, the CDR3 is TGTGCCAGCAGTTTGTCCGGGACAGGGGCTCCCCTCCACTTT.

This clone was seen only once. This chain connects TRBV11-2 to TRBJ2-7; 12 nucleotides line up with TRBD2. Trimming took 5 bases from V and 1 from J; bases not matched to a gene: 3. CDR1 and CDR2 from the germline V gene are SGHAT and FQNNGV. This CDR3 spans 15 amino acids. As DNA, the CDR3 is TGTGCCAGCAGCCTCGGGACTAGCGGGTCCTACGAGCAGTACTTC. It specifies CASSLGTSGSYEQYF. Complete variable domain (other parts from reference TRBV11-2 and TRBJ2-7): EAGVAQSPRYKIIEKRQSVAFWCNPISGHATLYWYQQILGQGPKLLIQFQNNGVVDDSQLPKDRFSAERLKGVDSTLKIQPAKLEDSAVYLCASSLGTSGSYEQYFGPGTRLTVT.

This clone was seen only once. The chain employs TRBV9 and TRBJ2-1; D ambiguous. The CDR3 extends over 12 amino acids. Trimming shortened V by 4 bases and J by 13 bases, and 15 bases separated the two germline ends. Germline V gives CDR1 SGDLS, CDR2 YYNGEE. DNA of the CDR3: TGTGCCAGCAGCCCAGATGGCGCTAGACAGTTCTTC. It yields the protein CASSPDGARQFF. Supplemented by reference TRBV9 and TRBJ2-1, the full variable domain reads DSGVTQTPKHLITATGQRVTLRCSPRSGDLSVYWYQQSLDQGLQFLIQYYNGEERAKGNILERFSAQQFPDLHSELNLSSLELGDSALYFCASSPDGARQFFGPGTRLTVL.

The chain combines TRBV7-3 with TRBJ2-1; 7 bases map to TRBD2. The V gene's germline CDR1 is SGHTA and CDR2 FQGTGA. This CDR3 is built from 15 residues. Trimming cost V 4 bases and J 3 bases; bases outside gene matches: 6. The CDR3 DNA reads TGTGCCAGCAGCTACGAGCGGGGTGACTACAATGAGCAGTTCTTC. It yields the protein CASSYERGDYNEQFF.

J is TRBJ1-2 and V is TRBV6-6; no reliable D call. Trimming shortened V by 5 bases and J by 6 bases, and 13 bases separated the two germline ends. The CDR3 has 13 amino acids. CDR1 is MNHNY, CDR2 SVGAGI, per germline (reference sequence). The CDR3 loop is CASSLRNGDGYTF. Written as DNA, the CDR3 is TGTGCCAGCAGTCTTCGGAACGGGGATGGCTACACCTTC.

The rearrangement uses TRBV7-6 and TRBJ2-3; D might be TRBD2 (6 bases). Germline V gene sequence: CDR1 SGHVS, CDR2 FNYEAQ. V lost 5 bases to trimming and J lost 2 bases, with 14 bases between them. CDR3 length: 15 amino acids. CDR3 DNA: TGTGCCAGCAGCCCCCAGGAGGGGTACACAGATACGCAGTATTTT. Its protein is CASSPQEGYTDTQYF.

This clone was seen many times. The rearrangement joins TRBV6-6 to TRBJ2-7; the D gene is possibly TRBD2 (6 bases). Trimming cost V 0 bases and J 5 bases, with 17 bases left between them. Germline CDR1 reads MNHNY; CDR2 reads SVGAGI (reference sequence). CDR3 length: 16 residues. The CDR3 nucleotides read TGTGCCAGCAGTTACTCCGGGGGACGCAGCGAGGACGAGCAGTACTTC. As protein: CASSYSGGRSEDEQYF.